Detailed here is one T cell receptor beta chain. Only in-frame clones appear in the TCRdb table, and some are missing; sequencing was by immunoSEQ multiplex PCR. The table records about 98,000 clones, approximately 80% of them present only once. This sample is part of a study of blood T cell repertoires in COVID-19. V lost 0 bases to trimming and J lost 4 bases; unmatched junction nucleotides: 11. The CDR3 sequence is 18 residues long. CDR1 and CDR2 (germline): SEHNR, FQNEAQ (reference sequence). The V and J genes are TRBV7-9 and TRBJ2-2, with TRBD1 identical over 7 bases. The sequence was obtained from a man between 70 and 80 years old with active or convalescent COVID-19. The sequencing input was peripheral blood. In nucleotides, the CDR3 is TGTGCCAGCAGCTTAGCGCTAACAGGGGAAGGTGGCACCGGGGAGCTGTTTTTT. Translated: CASSLALTGEGGTGELFF.